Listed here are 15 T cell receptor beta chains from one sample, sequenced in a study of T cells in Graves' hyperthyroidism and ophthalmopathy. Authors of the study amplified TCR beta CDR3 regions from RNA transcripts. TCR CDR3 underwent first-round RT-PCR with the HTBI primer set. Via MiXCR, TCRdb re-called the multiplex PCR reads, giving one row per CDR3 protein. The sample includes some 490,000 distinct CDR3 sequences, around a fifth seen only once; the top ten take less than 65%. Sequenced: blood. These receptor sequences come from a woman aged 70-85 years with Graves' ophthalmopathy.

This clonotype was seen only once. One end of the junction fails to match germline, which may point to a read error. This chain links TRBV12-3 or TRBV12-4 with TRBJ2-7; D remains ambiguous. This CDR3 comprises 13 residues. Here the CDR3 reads CASSPPMIYEQCF. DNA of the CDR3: TGTGCCAGCAGTCCCCCGATGATCTACGAGCAGTGCTTC.

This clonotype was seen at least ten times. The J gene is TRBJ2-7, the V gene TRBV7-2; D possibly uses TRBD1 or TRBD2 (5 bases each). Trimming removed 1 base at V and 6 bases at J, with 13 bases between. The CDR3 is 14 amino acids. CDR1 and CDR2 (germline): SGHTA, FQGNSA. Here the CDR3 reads CASSLGGSLVEQYF. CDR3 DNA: TGTGCCAGCAGCTTAGGGGGGAGTCTCGTCGAGCAGTACTTC.

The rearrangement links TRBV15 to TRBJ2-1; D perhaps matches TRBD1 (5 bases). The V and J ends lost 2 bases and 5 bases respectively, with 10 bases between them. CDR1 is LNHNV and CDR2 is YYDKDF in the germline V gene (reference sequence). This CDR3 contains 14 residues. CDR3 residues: CATSRRGGDNEQFF. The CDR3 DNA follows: TGTGCCACCAGCAGAAGGGGTGGGGACAATGAGCAGTTCTTC.

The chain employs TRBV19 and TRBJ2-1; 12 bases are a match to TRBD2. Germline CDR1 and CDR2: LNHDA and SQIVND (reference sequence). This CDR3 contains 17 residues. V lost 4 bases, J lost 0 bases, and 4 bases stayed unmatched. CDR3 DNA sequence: TGTGCCAGTAGTACACTAGCGGGAGGCAGCTCCTACAATGAGCAGTTCTTC. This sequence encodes CASSTLAGGSSYNEQFF.

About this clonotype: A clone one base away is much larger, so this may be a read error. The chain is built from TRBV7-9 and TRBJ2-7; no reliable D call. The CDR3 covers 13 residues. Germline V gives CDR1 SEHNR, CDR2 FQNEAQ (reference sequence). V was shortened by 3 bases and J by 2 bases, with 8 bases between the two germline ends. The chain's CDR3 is CASSFAAAYEQYF. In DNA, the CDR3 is TGTGCCAGCAGCTTCGCGGCAGCCTACGAGCAGTACTTC.

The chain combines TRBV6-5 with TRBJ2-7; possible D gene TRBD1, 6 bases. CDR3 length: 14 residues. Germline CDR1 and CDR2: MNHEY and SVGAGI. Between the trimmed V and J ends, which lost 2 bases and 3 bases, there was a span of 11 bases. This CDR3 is CASSYRVQGYEQYF. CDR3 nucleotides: TGTGCCAGCAGTTACCGGGTACAGGGCTACGAGCAGTACTTC.

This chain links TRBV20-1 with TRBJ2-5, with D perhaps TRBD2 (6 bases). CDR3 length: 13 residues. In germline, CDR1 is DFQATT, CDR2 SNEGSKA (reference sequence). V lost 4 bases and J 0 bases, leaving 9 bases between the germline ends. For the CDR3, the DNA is TGCAGTGCTAAGGGAGGACACCAAGAGACCCAGTACTTC. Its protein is CSAKGGHQETQYF.

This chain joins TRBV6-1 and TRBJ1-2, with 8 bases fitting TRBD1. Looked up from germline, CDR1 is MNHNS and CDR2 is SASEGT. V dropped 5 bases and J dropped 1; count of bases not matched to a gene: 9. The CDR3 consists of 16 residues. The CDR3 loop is CASSRSQGAYNYGYTF. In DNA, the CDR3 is TGTGCCAGCAGTCGCTCGCAGGGGGCGTATAACTATGGCTACACCTTC.

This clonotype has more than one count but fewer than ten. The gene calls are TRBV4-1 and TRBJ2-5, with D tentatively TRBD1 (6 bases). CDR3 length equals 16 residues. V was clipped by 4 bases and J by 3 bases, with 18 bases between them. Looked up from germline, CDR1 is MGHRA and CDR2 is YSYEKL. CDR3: CASSPDPGDEKETQYF. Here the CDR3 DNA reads TGCGCCAGCAGCCCAGACCCAGGGGATGAGAAAGAGACCCAGTACTTC.

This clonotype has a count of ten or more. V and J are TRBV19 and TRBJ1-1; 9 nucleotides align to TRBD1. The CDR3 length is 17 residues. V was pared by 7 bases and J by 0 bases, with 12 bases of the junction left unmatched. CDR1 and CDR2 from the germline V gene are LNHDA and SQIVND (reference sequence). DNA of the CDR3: TGTGCCAGTACGTTGACCGGGACAGGGCTCATGAACACTGAAGCTTTCTTT. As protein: CASTLTGTGLMNTEAFF.

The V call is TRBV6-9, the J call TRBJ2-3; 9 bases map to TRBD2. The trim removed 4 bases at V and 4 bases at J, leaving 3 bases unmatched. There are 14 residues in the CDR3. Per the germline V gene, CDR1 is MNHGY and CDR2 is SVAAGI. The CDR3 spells CASSSGTSPDTQYF. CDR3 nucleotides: TGTGCCAGCAGTTCCGGGACTAGCCCAGATACGCAGTATTTT.

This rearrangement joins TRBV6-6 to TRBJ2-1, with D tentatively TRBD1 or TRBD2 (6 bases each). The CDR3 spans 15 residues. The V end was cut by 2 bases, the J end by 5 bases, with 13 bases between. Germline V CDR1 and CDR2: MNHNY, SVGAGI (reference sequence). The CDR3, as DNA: TGTGCCAGCAGTTACGGGGGGACAAGCAACAATGAGCAGTTCTTC. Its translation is CASSYGGTSNNEQFF.

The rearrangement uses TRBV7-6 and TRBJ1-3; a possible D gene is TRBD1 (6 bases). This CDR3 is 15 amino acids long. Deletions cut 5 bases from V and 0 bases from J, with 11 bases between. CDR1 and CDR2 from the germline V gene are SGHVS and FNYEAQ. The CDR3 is CASSRTVLSGNTIYF. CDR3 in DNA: TGTGCCAGCAGCAGGACAGTCCTCTCTGGAAACACCATATATTTT.

The CDR3 protein is CASEGSNEKLFF. The CDR3 region has the DNA TGTGCCAGCGAGGGATCTAATGAAAAACTGTTTTTT. This chain uses TRBV25-1 with TRBJ1-4; D is undetermined. Germline CDR1 reads MGHDK; CDR2 reads SYGVNS. The CDR3 is made up of 12 amino acids. Deletions cut 8 bases from V and 3 bases from J, with 7 bases between.

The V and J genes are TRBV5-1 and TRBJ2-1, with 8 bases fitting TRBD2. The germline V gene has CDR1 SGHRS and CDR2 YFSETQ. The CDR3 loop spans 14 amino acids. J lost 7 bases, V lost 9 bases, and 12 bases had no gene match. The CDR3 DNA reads TGCGCCACCTCGGGAGGGAGGGGAGGTAATGAGCAGTTCTTC. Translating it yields CATSGGRGGNEQFF.